A single sample gave rise to the 9 T cell receptor beta chains below, sequenced in a study of CD8+CD57+ T cells in acquired aplastic anemia. All sequencing subjects had displayed CD8+CD57+ cell expansion on flow cytometry. Using genomic DNA as the template, TCR beta VDJ and CDR3 profiling was carried out. Via MiXCR, TCRdb re-called the reads, giving one row per CDR3 protein. Of 150,000 to 200,000 distinct CDR3 sequences in the sample, about 50% were seen once. The sequenced sample was sorted CD4+, CD8+, or CD8+CD57+ T cells (not recorded which) from PBMCs. The receptors here all came from a human donor with aplastic anemia.

This clonotype was picked up a small number of times. This chain joins TRBV4-3 and TRBJ2-3, with 12 positions matching TRBD2. V lost 0 bases, J lost 12 bases, and 13 bases stayed unmatched. The CDR3 spans 17 residues. Germline-derived CDR1 and CDR2 are LGHNA and YSLEER. The CDR3 here is CASSQDFGTTSGRSQYF. The CDR3 DNA reads TGCGCCAGCAGCCAAGATTTTGGAACCACTAGCGGGAGGAGTCAGTATTTT.

The chain has TRBV20-1 and TRBJ1-1; no reliable D call. CDR1 is DFQATT and CDR2 is SNEGSKA in the germline V gene (reference sequence). The CDR3 has 13 amino acids. V was pared by 3 bases and J by 0 bases, with 8 bases between. The CDR3 DNA reads as TGCAGTGCTAGGTTTCAGATGAACACTGAAGCTTTCTTT. It is translated as CSARFQMNTEAFF.

This sequence joins TRBV29-1 and TRBJ2-7; a possible D gene is TRBD1 (8 bases). This CDR3 comprises 14 residues. Germline values: CDR1 SQVTM, CDR2 ANQGSEA. Between the trimmed V and J ends, which lost 5 bases and 9 bases, there was a span of 23 bases. The CDR3 region has the DNA TGCAGCGTTCCCACAGGGGACAGGACGGGGGGGCAGTACTTC. It specifies CSVPTGDRTGGQYF.

The V call is TRBV11-1, the J call TRBJ2-3; D may be TRBD1 (7 bases). Germline V gives CDR1 SGHAT, CDR2 FQDESV (reference sequence). The CDR3 sequence is 15 residues long. V was pared by 5 bases and J by 7 bases, with 19 bases between. In DNA, the CDR3 is TGTGCCAGCAGCGAGCGTGGAGGGGGCTGGAATACGCAGTATTTT. The encoded protein is CASSERGGGWNTQYF.

The chain combines TRBV13 with TRBJ2-1; the D call may be TRBD1 or TRBD2 (5 bases each). The CDR3 is made up of 13 amino acids. The V gene's germline CDR1 is PRHDT and CDR2 FYEKMQ (reference sequence). Trimming pared 7 bases from V and 9 bases from J, leaving 16 bases between. The CDR3 spells CASKQQVGGEQFF. The CDR3 DNA sequence: TGTGCCAGCAAACAACAGGTTGGGGGTGAGCAGTTCTTC.

The sample holds many counts of this clonotype. This chain links TRBV12-3 or TRBV12-4 with TRBJ2-5, with 11 nucleotides matching TRBD2. The V and J ends lost 4 bases and 3 bases, in that order; junction bases with no gene match: 7. This CDR3 has 16 residues. The CDR3 reads CASSSVTSGMEETQYF. CDR3 DNA: TGTGCCAGCAGTTCAGTGACTAGCGGGATGGAAGAGACCCAGTACTTC.

The table lists this clonotype with a few counts. V gene TRBV4-3 combines with J gene TRBJ1-4; a weak D match, TRBD1 (6 bases). The CDR3 runs 17 residues. Germline CDR1 and CDR2: LGHNA and YSLEER. V was shortened by 5 bases and J by 3 bases, with 19 bases between the two germline ends. The chain's CDR3 is CASSNRGGGAANEKLFF. CDR3 in DNA: TGCGCCAGCAGCAACAGAGGCGGGGGGGCGGCTAATGAAAAACTGTTTTTT.

CDR3 sequence reads: CASSLGSSSNQPQHF. CDR3 nucleotide sequence: TGTGCCAGCAGCTTAGGGAGTTCTAGCAATCAGCCCCAGCATTTT. J is TRBJ1-5 and V is TRBV7-6; D is undetermined. Trimming cost V 1 base and J 0 bases, with 7 bases left between them. This CDR3 has 15 residues. Germline CDR1 and CDR2: SGHVS and FNYEAQ.

Of note for this clonotype: Just one base apart from a much larger clone, this may be a read error. This sequence joins TRBV11-2 and TRBJ2-7, with 9 bases that match TRBD1. CDR3 length: 15 amino acids. Per germline, CDR1 SGHAT and CDR2 FQNNGV. After removal of 4 bases from V and 3 bases from J, the junction contained 7 bases not matched to a gene. The CDR3 region is CASSSVWDRDYEQYF. In nucleotides, the CDR3 is TGTGCCAGCAGCTCAGTATGGGACAGGGACTACGAGCAGTACTTC.